These 6 T cell receptor beta chains were all obtained from the same sample, sequenced in a study of OX40 agonist ivuxolimab in advanced cancers. Method: immunoSEQ multiplex PCR; TCRdb's copy keeps in-frame clones and lacks some. Among some 14,000 clones listed, approximately 95% were seen once. Sequencing was performed on CD4+ or CD8+ T cells sorted from blood, taken in a trial of the OX40 agonist ivuxolimab. These receptors came from an adult with an advanced solid tumor such as melanoma, head and neck, liver or kidney cancer.

The CDR3 protein is CASSIRSGYVPGEQYF. The CDR3 DNA is TGTGCCAGTAGTATACGTTCGGGGTACGTTCCCGGCGAGCAGTACTTC. The chain recombines TRBV19 with TRBJ2-7; tentative D call: TRBD2 (5 bases). From germline, CDR1 is LNHDA and CDR2 SQIVND (reference sequence). Trimming took 2 bases from V and 6 from J, leaving 20 bases between them. The CDR3 runs 16 residues.

This rearrangement joins TRBV11-3 to TRBJ2-7; possibly TRBD2 for D (6 bases). The CDR3 covers 15 residues. Germline CDR1 is SGHNT and CDR2 is YENEEA. Trimming took 1 base from V and 1 from J, leaving 11 bases between them. The CDR3 region is CASSLAGAESYEQYF. DNA for the CDR3: TGTGCCAGCAGCTTAGCGGGAGCCGAGTCCTACGAGCAGTACTTC.

Here the CDR3 reads CASSFSGANVLTF. CDR3 bases: TGTGCCAGCAGTTTTTCTGGGGCCAACGTCCTGACTTTC. The chain joins TRBV27 to TRBJ2-6; unclear D gene. Germline V CDR1 and CDR2: MNHEY, SMNVEV (reference sequence). The CDR3 has 13 amino acids. Trimming shortened V by 3 bases and J by 1 base, and 1 base separated the two germline ends. Variable domain in full (rest from reference TRBV27 and TRBJ2-6): EAQVTQNPRYLITVTGKKLTVTCSQNMNHEYMSWYRQDPGLGLRQIYYSMNVEVTDKGDVPEGYKVSRKEKRNFPLILESPSPNQTSLYFCASSFSGANVLTFGAGSRLTVL.

This chain joins TRBV5-1 and TRBJ1-4, with unresolved D. CDR3 length: 12 amino acids. Deletions cut 5 bases from V and 3 bases from J, with 5 bases between. Germline V lookup: CDR1 SGHRS, CDR2 YFSETQ. CDR3 sequence reads: CASRRSNEKLFF. CDR3 DNA sequence: TGCGCCAGCAGGAGGTCTAATGAAAAACTGTTTTTT.

V gene TRBV4-3 combines with J gene TRBJ2-1, with D unclear. Germline V gives CDR1 LGHNA, CDR2 YSLEER. The V gene lost 1 base and the J gene lost 2 bases, with 9 bases spanning the gap. This CDR3 is 15 amino acids long. CDR3 in amino acids: CASSQVFQTYNEQFF. The CDR3 bases are TGCGCCAGCAGCCAAGTCTTTCAGACCTACAATGAGCAGTTCTTC.

V usage is TRBV7-2 and J usage is TRBJ1-4, with D tentatively TRBD1 (6 bases). CDR1 is SGHTA and CDR2 is FQGNSA in the germline V gene. The CDR3 runs to 15 residues. Trimming took 3 bases from V and 0 from J, leaving 8 bases between them. The chain's CDR3 is CASSLRGATNEKLFF. For the CDR3, the DNA is TGTGCCAGCAGCTTGAGGGGGGCAACTAATGAAAAACTGTTTTTT.